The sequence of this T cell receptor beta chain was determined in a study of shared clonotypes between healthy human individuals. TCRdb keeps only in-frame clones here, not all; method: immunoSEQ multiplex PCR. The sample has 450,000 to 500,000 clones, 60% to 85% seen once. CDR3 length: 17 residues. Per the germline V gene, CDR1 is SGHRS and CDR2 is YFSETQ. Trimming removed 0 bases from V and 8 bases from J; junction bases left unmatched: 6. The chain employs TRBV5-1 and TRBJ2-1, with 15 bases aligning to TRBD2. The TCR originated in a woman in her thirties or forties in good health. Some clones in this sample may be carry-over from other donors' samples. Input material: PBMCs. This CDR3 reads CASSLGTSGRAYDEQFF. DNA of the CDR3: TGCGCCAGCAGCTTGGGGACTAGCGGGAGGGCTTACGATGAGCAGTTCTTC.